This record concerns one T cell receptor (beta chain) sequence. The antigen is undetermined. Clinicians diagnosed patients from clinical symptoms, serum thyroxine and TRAb, thyroid ultrasound and orbital computed tomography. The data were obtained in a study of T cells in Graves' hyperthyroidism and ophthalmopathy. General study results and limits: Among thyroid clonotypes expanded above 0.001, most also appeared in blood. Ophthalmopathy and stable hyperthyroidism were told apart by a 13 V-J model.

The source material, RNA transcripts, was used to amplify TCR beta CDR3 regions. Carried out on the TCR CDR3, a first-round RT-PCR used the HTBI primer set. Using its own MiXCR run on the multiplex PCR reads, TCRdb lists one record per CDR3 protein. Here the sample spans a few hundred thousand distinct CDR3 sequences, approximately 16% being singletons. Source material: blood. The TCR comes from a woman aged 40 to 50 with Graves' ophthalmopathy.

The CDR3 DNA follows: TGCGCCAGCAGCCAAGGGCGGGGTAAGACTACTGGAAACACCATATATTTT. It translates to CASSQGRGKTTGNTIYF. The chain employs TRBV4-1 and TRBJ1-3; no clear D gene. Germline CDR1 reads MGHRA; CDR2 reads YSYEKL. V dropped 1 base and J dropped 2 bases, with 15 bases sitting between them. The CDR3 has 17 residues.